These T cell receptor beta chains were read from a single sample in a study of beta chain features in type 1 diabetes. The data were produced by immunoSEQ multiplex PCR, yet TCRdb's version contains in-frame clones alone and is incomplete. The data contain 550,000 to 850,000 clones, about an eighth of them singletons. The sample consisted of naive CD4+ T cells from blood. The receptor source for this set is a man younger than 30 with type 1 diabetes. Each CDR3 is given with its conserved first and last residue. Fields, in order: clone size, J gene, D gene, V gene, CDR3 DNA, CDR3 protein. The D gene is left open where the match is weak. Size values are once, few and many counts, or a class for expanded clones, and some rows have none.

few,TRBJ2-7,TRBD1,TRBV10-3,TGTGCCATCAGTGACACTACAGGGGCGGCCGAGCAGTACTTC,CAISDTTGAAEQYF
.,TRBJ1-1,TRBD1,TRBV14,TGTGCCAGCAGCCTGGGCGGACAGGGAGGCACTGAAGCTTTCTTT,CASSLGGQGGTEAFF
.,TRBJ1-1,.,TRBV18,TGTGCCAGCTCACCACTCTCTGGCACTGAAGCTTTCTTT,CASSPLSGTEAFF
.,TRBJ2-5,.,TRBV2,TGTGCCAGCACCATCGGGTGGGGCCAGTGGACCCAGTACTTC,CASTIGWGQWTQYF
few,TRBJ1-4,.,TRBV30,TGTGCCTGGGGCCCCGGGACCGTACTCTCAGGGAAACTGTTTTTT,CAWGPGTVLSGKLFF
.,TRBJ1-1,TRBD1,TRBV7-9,TGTGCCAGCGATACAGGGGAAACTGAAGCTTTCTTT,CASDTGETEAFF
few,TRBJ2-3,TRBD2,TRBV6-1,TGTGCCAGCCGTCCCGGGACTAGCGGGGCAGATACGCAGTATTTT,CASRPGTSGADTQYF
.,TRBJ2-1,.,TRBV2,TGTGCCGGCAAAGTGAACTCCTACAATGAGCAGTTCTTC,CAGKVNSYNEQFF
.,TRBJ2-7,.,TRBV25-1,TGTGCCACCCGTATCGGTTCGAGGGAGCAGTACTTC,CATRIGSREQYF
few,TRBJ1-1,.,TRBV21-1,TGTGCCAGCAGCATGGGTCCACCGATGGGAGACACTGAAGCTTTCTTT,CASSMGPPMGDTEAFF
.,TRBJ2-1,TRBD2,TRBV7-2,TGTGCCAGCAGCTTAGTAGCGGGGGGATTCGATGAGCAGTTCTTC,CASSLVAGGFDEQFF
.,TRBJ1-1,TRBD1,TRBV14,TGTGCCAGCAGCCCCCTCCCGGGACAGATGAACACTGAAGCTTTCTTT,CASSPLPGQMNTEAFF
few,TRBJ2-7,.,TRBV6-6,TGTGCCAGCAGTTACTCGAGTACGGCGATCTACGAGCAGTACTTC,CASSYSSTAIYEQYF
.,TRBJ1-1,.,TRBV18,TGTGCCAGCTCACCAGGAAACACTGAAGCTTTCTTT,CASSPGNTEAFF
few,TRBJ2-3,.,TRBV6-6,TGTGCCAGCAGCGCCCCGGGCACAGATACGCAGTATTTT,CASSAPGTDTQYF
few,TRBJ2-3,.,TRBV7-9,TGTGCCAGCAGCTTAGTTCTCGCAGATACGCAGTATTTT,CASSLVLADTQYF
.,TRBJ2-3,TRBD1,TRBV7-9,TGTGCCAGCAGCTTAGGGACAGGGGGCGGCGAAGATACGCAGTATTTT,CASSLGTGGGEDTQYF
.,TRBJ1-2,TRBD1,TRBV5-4,TGTGCCAGCCGGGGACAGCAGAACTATGGCTACACCTTC,CASRGQQNYGYTF
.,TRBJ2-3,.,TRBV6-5,TGTGCCAGCAGTTACTCGAAGAGGGGCACAGATACGCAGTATTTT,CASSYSKRGTDTQYF
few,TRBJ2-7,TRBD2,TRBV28,TGTGCCAGCAGTTTAACTAGCGGGGGCTCCTACGAGCAGTACTTC,CASSLTSGGSYEQYF